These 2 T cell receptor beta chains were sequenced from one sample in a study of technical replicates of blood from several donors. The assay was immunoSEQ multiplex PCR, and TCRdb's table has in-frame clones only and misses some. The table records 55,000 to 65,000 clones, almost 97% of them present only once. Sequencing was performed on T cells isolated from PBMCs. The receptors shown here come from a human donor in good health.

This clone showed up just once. CDR3 residues: CASSHTTGLRDTEAFF. The CDR3 bases are TGCGCCAGCAGCCATACGACAGGGTTGAGGGACACTGAAGCTTTCTTT. This chain connects TRBV4-1 to TRBJ1-1; 7 nucleotides agree with TRBD1. V was pared by 3 bases and J by 3 bases, with 10 bases of the junction left unmatched. Germline loops: CDR1 MGHRA, CDR2 YSYEKL. This CDR3 is built from 16 residues.

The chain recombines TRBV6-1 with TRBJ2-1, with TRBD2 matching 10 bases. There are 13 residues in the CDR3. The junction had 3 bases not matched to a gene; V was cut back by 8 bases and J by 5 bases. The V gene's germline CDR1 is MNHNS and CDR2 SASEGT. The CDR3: CASGLAEHNEQFF. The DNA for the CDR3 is TGTGCCAGCGGACTAGCGGAACACAATGAGCAGTTCTTC.